Described below is a single TCR beta chain sequence and its context. In the PCR, 60 Vbeta and 13 Jbeta primers were used. The protocol was immunoSEQ multiplex PCR, while the TCRdb copy is restricted to in-frame clones and leaves out a portion. The sample has approximately 100,000 clones; around 76% are singletons. The CDR3 runs 13 residues. V was shortened by 4 bases and J by 1 base, with 7 bases between the two germline ends. Germline V lookup: CDR1 KGHSH, CDR2 LQKENI. This entry belongs to a study of cytomegalovirus exposure and HLA in healthy donors. The clonotype was recovered from a woman between 50 and 59 years old in good health and CMV-seropositive. The sample was PBMCs. The V call is TRBV18, the J call TRBJ1-1; D might be TRBD1 (5 bases). This chain's CDR3 is CASSLRENTEAFF. CDR3 DNA sequence: TGTGCCAGCTCACTCAGGGAGAACACTGAAGCTTTCTTT.